These 24 T cell receptor beta chains were all obtained from the same sample, sequenced in a study of PD-L1 blockade in urothelial cancer. The table came from immunoSEQ multiplex PCR; TCRdb's copy has only in-frame clones and leaves some out. The sample has more than 40,000 clones, 86% seen once; the top ten hold 16%. Sequenced material: PBMCs, taken around atezolizumab (anti-PD-L1) treatment. These receptor sequences come from a man aged 60 to 69 with urothelial cancer.

J is TRBJ2-7 and V is TRBV6-6, with D possibly TRBD2 on 7 matching bases. Germline V gives CDR1 MNHNY, CDR2 SVGAGI (reference sequence). V dropped 4 bases and J dropped 3 bases, with 16 bases sitting between them. This CDR3 spans 15 amino acids. Written as DNA, the CDR3 is TGTGCCAGCAGTTCCCGGGGGGCAGAAAGCTACGAGCAGTACTTC. This sequence encodes CASSSRGAESYEQYF.

This chain uses TRBV27 with TRBJ2-1, with a possible D match to TRBD2 (5 bases). Per germline, CDR1 MNHEY and CDR2 SMNVEV (reference sequence). Trimming removed 5 bases from V and 0 bases from J, with 17 bases in between. The length of the CDR3 is 17 residues. CDR3 amino acids: CASSPFFRGSSYNEQFF. The CDR3 region has the DNA TGTGCCAGCAGTCCCTTTTTCCGTGGGAGCTCCTACAATGAGCAGTTCTTC.

V is TRBV7-9 and J is TRBJ2-7; TRBD2 matches at 8 bases. Germline V gives CDR1 SEHNR, CDR2 FQNEAQ (reference sequence). There are 15 residues in the CDR3. V shed 5 bases and J 6 bases; nucleotides not matched to a gene: 12. CDR3 coding DNA: TGTGCCAGCAGCGGAATGAGCGGGAGTTTTAGCGAGCAGTACTTC. Encoded protein: CASSGMSGSFSEQYF.

The CDR3 spells CASSLLWTGIGNEQFF. CDR3 nucleotides: TGTGCCAGCAGCTTATTGTGGACAGGGATCGGCAATGAGCAGTTCTTC. This sequence joins TRBV11-2 and TRBJ2-1, with 8 bases that match TRBD1. The CDR3 length is 16 residues. J gave up 6 bases and V 2 bases, and 9 bases lay outside the gene matches. The germline V gene has CDR1 SGHAT and CDR2 FQNNGV.

The chain links TRBV6-6 to TRBJ1-2; D ambiguous. The ends were cut back, 0 bases at V and 8 bases at J, with 13 bases in the middle. The CDR3 has 14 residues. Germline CDR1 is MNHNY and CDR2 is SVGAGI (reference sequence). CDR3 DNA: TGTGCCAGCAGTTACTCAGGGAGAGAAGGAGGCTACACCTTC. It specifies CASSYSGREGGYTF.

The chain uses TRBV4-3 and TRBJ1-3; D is uncertain. CDR3 length: 15 amino acids. Deletions cut 1 base from V and 0 bases from J, with 7 bases between. Per the germline V gene, CDR1 is LGHNA and CDR2 is YSLEER. The CDR3 nucleotides read TGCGCCAGCAGCCAAGCAGGTTTCTCTGGAAACACCATATATTTT. Its translation: CASSQAGFSGNTIYF.

The V gene is TRBV7-2, the J gene TRBJ2-2; 8 bases match TRBD2. This CDR3 has 16 amino acids. Germline V gene sequence: CDR1 SGHTA, CDR2 FQGNSA. Trimming cost V 5 bases and J 5 bases; bases outside gene matches: 10. CDR3 nucleotides: TGTGCCAGCAGCGTAACGGGGGGGACACTTACCGGGGAGCTGTTTTTT. It specifies CASSVTGGTLTGELFF.

The chain employs TRBV7-6 and TRBJ1-5; 7 bases match TRBD1. V lost 5 bases to trimming and J lost 0 bases; unmatched junction nucleotides: 10. Germline V gene data show CDR1 as SGHVS and CDR2 as FNYEAQ. The CDR3 covers 17 residues. CDR3 amino acids: CASSPSRGADSNQPQHF. CDR3 sequence (DNA): TGTGCCAGCAGCCCTTCCAGGGGGGCGGATAGCAATCAGCCCCAGCATTTT.

As concerns this clone: Distinct nucleotide sequences in the sample also encode this CDR3. The rearrangement uses TRBV6-1 and TRBJ1-2; 10 nucleotides line up with TRBD1. After removal of 6 bases from V and 8 bases from J, the junction contained 9 bases not matched to a gene. The length of the CDR3 is 14 residues. CDR1 and CDR2 from the germline V gene are MNHNS and SASEGT. CDR3 nucleotide sequence: TGTGCCAGCAGAAAACTTGGACAGGGGGGCGGCTACACCTTC. It encodes CASRKLGQGGGYTF.

This chain joins TRBV19 and TRBJ2-4; TRBD1 matches 8 bases. After removal of 3 bases from V and 9 bases from J, the junction contained 10 bases not matched to a gene. CDR1 is LNHDA and CDR2 is SQIVND in the germline V gene (reference sequence). This CDR3 contains 15 residues. The CDR3 here is CASSIGDRPLGIQYF. The CDR3 nucleotides are TGTGCCAGTAGTATCGGGGACAGGCCGCTTGGCATTCAGTACTTC.

J is TRBJ2-7 and V is TRBV5-1; D might be TRBD1 (6 bases). Germline V gene sequence: CDR1 SGHRS, CDR2 YFSETQ. The CDR3 runs 16 residues. V was pared by 2 bases and J by 2 bases, with 17 bases between. The CDR3 loop reads CASSFGTSSTPYEQYF. The CDR3, as DNA: TGCGCCAGCAGCTTTGGGACATCGTCGACCCCCTACGAGCAGTACTTC.

V and J are TRBV6-5 and TRBJ2-2; 7 nucleotides match TRBD1. The CDR3 has 12 amino acids. From germline, CDR1 is MNHEY and CDR2 SVGAGI. With 6 bases clipped from V and 6 bases from J, the junction kept 1 base outside the gene matches. The CDR3 DNA sequence: TGTGCCAGCAGCAGGGGGTCCGGGGAGCTGTTTTTT. Protein product: CASSRGSGELFF.

The chain joins TRBV7-3 to TRBJ1-1; TRBD1 is a possible D gene (5 bases). This CDR3 has 14 residues. Looked up from germline, CDR1 is SGHTA and CDR2 is FQGTGA. The V gene lost 4 bases and the J gene lost 3 bases, with 12 bases spanning the gap. For the CDR3, the DNA is TGTGCCAGCAGCTCCCTGGGGGGGGACACTGAAGCTTTCTTT. The encoded protein is CASSSLGGDTEAFF. The full variable domain, in which reference TRBV7-3 and TRBJ1-1 provide the parts outside the CDR3, is GAGVSQTPSNKVTEKGKYVELRCDPISGHTALYWYRQSLGQGPEFLIYFQGTGAADDSGLPNDRFFAVRPEGSVSTLKIQRTERGDSAVYLCASSSLGGDTEAFFGQGTRLTVV.

The genes are TRBV10-3 and TRBJ2-7, with D perhaps TRBD2 (5 bases). Per the germline V gene, CDR1 is ENHRY and CDR2 is SYGVKD. The CDR3 has 14 residues. V lost 0 bases, J lost 4 bases, and 10 bases lay in between. CDR3: CAISESGVAYEQYF. CDR3 nucleotides: TGTGCCATCAGTGAGTCCGGGGTAGCGTACGAGCAGTACTTC.

The chain links TRBV6-5 to TRBJ2-7, with 8 bases aligning to TRBD1. V was pared by 4 bases and J by 3 bases, with 8 bases of the junction left unmatched. The CDR3 is 15 amino acids. Germline V lookup: CDR1 MNHEY, CDR2 SVGAGI. The CDR3 here is CASSSPGTGIYEQYF. CDR3 coding DNA: TGTGCCAGCAGTTCGCCCGGGACAGGAATCTACGAGCAGTACTTC.

This chain connects TRBV6-1 to TRBJ2-1, with 9 bases identical to TRBD1. Germline V CDR1 and CDR2: MNHNS, SASEGT. The CDR3 has 18 amino acids. Losses at the gene ends were 1 base for V and 9 bases for J; bases not matched to a gene: 16. The chain's CDR3 is CASSEGQGGLTRWGEQFF. DNA for the CDR3: TGTGCCAGCAGTGAAGGACAGGGGGGCCTCACTCGGTGGGGTGAGCAGTTCTTC.

The CDR3: CASSVMGTPEETQYF. The CDR3 DNA reads as TGTGCCAGCAGCGTAATGGGCACCCCTGAAGAGACCCAGTACTTC. The chain carries TRBV6-6 and TRBJ2-5; D is ambiguous. Trimming removed 6 bases from V and 3 bases from J, with 17 bases in between. The CDR3 extends over 15 amino acids. The germline V gene has CDR1 MNHNY and CDR2 SVGAGI (reference sequence).

This clone occurred a few times. This rearrangement joins TRBV29-1 to TRBJ1-1; no firm D call. The CDR3 extends over 12 amino acids. From germline, CDR1 is SQVTM and CDR2 ANQGSEA. Trimming left V 8 bases short and J 4 bases short, with 14 bases between. CDR3 DNA: TGCAGCCCCTACGGCGGAGGCACTGAAGCTTTCTTT. This translates into CSPYGGGTEAFF.

V gene TRBV18 combines with J gene TRBJ2-4; possible D gene TRBD2, 5 bases. CDR1 and CDR2 from the germline V gene are KGHSH and LQKENI. The CDR3 is 14 amino acids. Trimming shortened V by 3 bases and J by 5 bases, and 11 bases separated the two germline ends. CDR3 in DNA: TGTGCCAGCTCACCTGGCTCTAGCCAAAACATTCAGTACTTC. Residues: CASSPGSSQNIQYF.

The V and J genes are TRBV11-3 and TRBJ2-7; possible D gene TRBD2, 5 bases. The germline CDR1 and CDR2 sequences are SGHNT and YENEEA. With 5 bases removed from V and 0 bases from J, the gap between germline ends came to 11 bases. This CDR3 has 14 residues. CDR3 residues: CASSDWTYSYEQYF. The CDR3 DNA reads TGTGCCAGCAGCGATTGGACTTACTCCTACGAGCAGTACTTC.

The rearrangement links TRBV2 to TRBJ2-3; 8 bases are shared with TRBD1. J lost 7 bases, V lost 7 bases, and 13 bases had no gene match. Germline V lookup: CDR1 SNHLY, CDR2 FYNNEI. The CDR3 runs to 15 residues. For the CDR3, the DNA is TGTGCCAGCACCCGGTGGCAGGGGGCGGGTTATACGCAGTATTTT. This sequence encodes CASTRWQGAGYTQYF.

The chain combines TRBV20-1 with TRBJ1-4; 8 nucleotides align to TRBD1. The CDR3 extends over 11 amino acids. Germline values: CDR1 DFQATT, CDR2 SNEGSKA (reference sequence). After removal of 6 bases from V and 10 bases from J, the junction contained 4 bases not matched to a gene. CDR3 protein: CSAADRGKLFF. The CDR3 region has the DNA TGCAGTGCGGCCGACAGGGGAAAACTGTTTTTT.

The rearrangement uses TRBV9 and TRBJ1-1, with 7 positions matching TRBD1. Germline CDR1 reads SGDLS; CDR2 reads YYNGEE. The trim removed 3 bases at V and 2 bases at J, leaving 4 bases unmatched. This CDR3 has 14 amino acids. CDR3 bases: TGTGCCAGCAGCGCCCAGGGGGGAAACACTGAAGCTTTCTTT. Its translation: CASSAQGGNTEAFF.

V usage is TRBV30 and J usage is TRBJ2-3, with TRBD2 identical over 8 bases. The CDR3 extends over 14 amino acids. V was clipped by 7 bases and J by 3 bases; unmatched bases: 9. Germline loops: CDR1 GTSNPN, CDR2 SVGIG (reference sequence). The CDR3 sequence is CALAGTRRTDTQYF. CDR3 bases: TGTGCCTTGGCCGGGACTAGGCGGACAGATACGCAGTATTTT.